The T cell receptor beta chain described here comes from a study of shared clonotypes between healthy human individuals. Genomic DNA, for the unsorted samples, came from around 90 million PBMCs. Whole-study findings and limits: Owing to a small donor count, the genetic and exposure-history diversity represented was limited.

Notes on this clone: Its antigen is undetermined.

Assay runs were performed at deep level. How the authors handled the data: For the immunoSEQ data, sequences were junction-only without quality scores, so filtering differed. Libraries were prepared by immunoSEQ multiplex PCR; TCRdb keeps only in-frame clonotypes and omits some of them. D and trimming come from the DNA, and the V and J calls and clone size come from that table. The data show about 490,000 clones, with roughly 80% seen just once and roughly 13% held by the top ten. V gave up 6 bases and J gave up 7 bases, with 10 bases separating them. The V gene's germline CDR1 is SNHLY and CDR2 FYNNEI. This CDR3 has 12 residues.

The chain uses TRBV2 and TRBJ1-5; D uncertain. The specimen was PBMCs. This receptor was taken from a woman aged 40 to 50 in good health. Some clones in this sample may be carry-over from other donors' samples. CDR3: CASRIFGQPQHF. As DNA, the CDR3 is TGTGCCAGCAGGATATTCGGACAGCCCCAGCATTTT.